The text below deals with one T cell receptor beta chain. Which antigen it targets is not known. No much larger clonotype is one base removed from it; base qualities were not supplied. The sample is drawn from a study of blood T cell repertoires in COVID-19 (dated by TCRdb to the early 2020s). In the study overall: The collaborator samples originated in the United States, Italy and Spain and spanned the acute and convalescent phases of COVID-19. The prospective study material was composed of cDNA or gDNA derived from T cells, B-cell-depleted T cells, or PBMCs. The dataset comprised deeply sampled blood TCRbeta repertoires from subjects exposed to, actively infected with, or recovered from COVID-19. The repertoires were made available in a free public database intended to serve as a resource for research on the immune response to SARS-CoV-2. Samples came from the ongoing ImmuneRACE study (first 160 participants) plus 1,254 subjects from 6 global collaborators. Nearly every sample came with metadata listing a de-identified subject ID, COVID-19 status, age in years and sex. Where available, HLA class I and class II types were taken from metadata supplied by the sample provider and were not determined by assay-based typing. Summary of the overall study and its limitations: Clinical and demographic metadata were provided uncurated, with the amount varying by source and participant.

The CDR3 starts with the cysteine, ends with the phenylalanine, and has 14 residues. Just CDR3 DNA is preserved here, 42 bases in frame from base 1. From the germline V gene, CDR1 is SNHLY and CDR2 is FYNNEI. Relative to germline, V is 1 base shorter and J is 3 bases shorter, with 7 bases between their ends. TCRbeta CDR3 regions were amplified from genomic DNA by means of the immunoSEQ Assay, a bias-controlled multiplex PCR. Concerning the study's data processing: The number of nucleated cells in each sample was estimated by amplification of reference gene primers within the assay. To quantify the absolute abundance of each unique TCRbeta CDR3 rearrangement, sequence reads were collapsed and filtered. For each sample, productive Simpson clonality was calculated as the square root of Simpson's diversity index over productive rearrangements. TCRdb stores this immuneACCESS table with in-frame sequences only. Part of the clones is absent; in the studies checked, under half of the shortfall reflects unresolved V genes, and no reason is known for the rest. The V and J calls and clone size were taken over from that table, and D and trimming were inferred from the DNA. Present in this sample are approximately 100,000 clones, around 84% of which were seen just once. The top ten clonotypes cover approximately 25% of the sample.

Each collaborating institution followed its own protocols to collect whole blood in K2EDTA tubes. For TCRbeta analysis, collaborators shipped samples in one of three forms: frozen whole blood, isolated PBMCs, or DNA extracted from either of those sample types. This TCR came from a man aged 55-75 years with acute or convalescent COVID-19. The source material was peripheral blood. The sequence links TRBV2 to TRBJ2-1, with the D gene not clear enough to name. This receptor has the CDR3 CASSEDHSYNEQFF. The DNA is TGTGCCAGCAGTGAAGATCACAGCTACAATGAGCAGTTCTTC. Reference TRBV2 and TRBJ2-1 proteins supply the regions before and after the CDR3; the full variable domain is: EPEVTQTPSHQVTQMGQEVILRCVPISNHLYFYWYRQILGQKVEFLVSFYNNEISEKSEIFDDQFSVERPDGSNFTLKIRSTKLEDSAMYFCASSEDHSYNEQFFGPGTRLTVL.